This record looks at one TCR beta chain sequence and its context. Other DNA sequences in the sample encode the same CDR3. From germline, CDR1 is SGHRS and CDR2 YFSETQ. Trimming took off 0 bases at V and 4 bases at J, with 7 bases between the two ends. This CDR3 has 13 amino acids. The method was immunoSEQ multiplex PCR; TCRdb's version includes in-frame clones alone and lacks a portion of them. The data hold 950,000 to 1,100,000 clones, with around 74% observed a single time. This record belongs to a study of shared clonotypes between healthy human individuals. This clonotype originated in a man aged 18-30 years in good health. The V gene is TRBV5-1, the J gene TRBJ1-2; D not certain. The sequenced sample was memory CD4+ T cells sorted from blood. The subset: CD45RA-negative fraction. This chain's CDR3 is CASSLGTGYGYTF. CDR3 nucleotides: TGCGCCAGCAGCTTGGGGACGGGCTATGGCTACACCTTC.